The rows below give T cell receptor beta chains drawn from one sample of a study of control samples from healthy donors and cancer patients. Clones were sequenced by immunoSEQ multiplex PCR, and TCRdb holds only the in-frame ones, with some missing. The data show 130,000 to 150,000 clones, more than 90% seen once. Input material: blood. The receptor set was obtained from a man aged 30 to 45 in good health. The CDR3 runs from the conserved cysteine through the conserved F or W. The D gene is left open where the match is weak. Where a row states a size, it is once, few, many or the class of an expanded clone; other rows omit it.

J	D	size	V	CDR3	DNA
TRBJ1-5	.	.	TRBV6-1	CASSETVKWVYQPQHF	TGTGCCAGCAGTGAGACAGTTAAGTGGGTTTATCAGCCCCAGCATTTT
TRBJ2-7	TRBD2	.	TRBV19	CASSIQGSGAEQYF	TGTGCCAGTAGTATTCAAGGTAGCGGGGCCGAGCAGTACTTC
TRBJ1-5	.	.	TRBV28	CASRVQGPYSNQPQHF	TGTGCCAGCAGGGTTCAGGGACCTTATAGCAATCAGCCCCAGCATTTT
TRBJ1-1	.	.	TRBV19	CASTENTEAFF	TGTGCCAGCACAGAGAACACTGAAGCTTTCTTT
TRBJ2-7	.	.	TRBV5-4	CASSKDRSYEQYF	TGTGCCAGCAGCAAGGACAGATCCTACGAGCAGTACTTC
TRBJ1-2	TRBD1	.	TRBV5-1	CASRSTQGEDYGYTF	TGCGCCAGCAGATCAACACAGGGGGAAGACTATGGCTACACCTTC
TRBJ1-4	.	.	TRBV4-1	CASSRQVFGATNEKLFF	TGCGCCAGCAGCCGACAGGTTTTTGGGGCAACTAATGAAAAACTGTTTTTT
TRBJ2-7	.	.	TRBV20-1	CSASRQAYEQYF	TGCAGTGCTAGTCGGCAAGCCTACGAGCAGTACTTC
TRBJ1-3	.	.	TRBV6-5	CASSRTASGNTIYF	TGTGCCAGCAGTCGGACTGCCTCTGGAAACACCATATATTTT
TRBJ1-1	TRBD1	.	TRBV2	CASHSGQGGEAFF	TGTGCTAGCCACTCAGGGCAGGGGGGAGAAGCTTTCTTT
TRBJ2-1	.	.	TRBV4-1	CASSRELGPYNEQFF	TGCGCCAGCAGCCGGGAGTTGGGGCCGTACAATGAGCAGTTCTTC
TRBJ1-2	.	.	TRBV30	CAWSRRANYGYTF	TGTGCCTGGAGTCGCAGGGCTAACTATGGCTACACCTTC
TRBJ2-2	TRBD1	.	TRBV14	CASSPRSRGTGELFF	TGTGCCAGCAGCCCAAGATCCAGGGGGACCGGGGAGCTGTTTTTT
TRBJ2-3	TRBD1	.	TRBV3-1/TRBV3-2	CASSPGQGRRTDTQYF	TGTGCCAGCAGCCCGGGACAGGGGAGGAGGACAGATACGCAGTATTTT
TRBJ1-4	.	.	TRBV25-1	CASSEFTRGWEKLFF	TGTGCCAGCAGTGAATTCACTAGGGGTTGGGAAAAACTGTTTTTT
TRBJ2-3	.	few	TRBV5-8	CASRLRLSSTDTQYF	TGTGCCAGCAGACTAAGACTCTCTAGCACAGATACGCAGTATTTT
TRBJ1-1	.	.	TRBV5-4	CASSLGGGTEAFF	TGTGCCAGCAGCTTAGGAGGGGGGACTGAAGCTTTCTTT
TRBJ2-7	TRBD1	.	TRBV2	CASRPGTGAYEQYF	TGTGCCAGCAGGCCCGGGACAGGGGCCTACGAGCAGTACTTC
TRBJ1-5	.	.	TRBV7-3	CASSLYRGQPQHF	TGTGCCAGCAGCTTATATCGGGGACAGCCCCAGCATTTT
TRBJ1-6	.	.	TRBV6-5	CASSYRAGLVNSPLHF	TGTGCCAGCAGTTACCGGGCGGGATTAGTAAATTCACCCCTCCACTTT
TRBJ1-2	.	once	TRBV21-1	CASSKGHRAPYGYTF	TGTGCCAGCAGCAAGGGACACCGGGCCCCTTATGGCTACACCTTC
TRBJ1-1	TRBD1	.	TRBV5-4	CASSLAGRTGGPEAFF	TGTGCCAGCAGCTTGGCGGGAAGGACAGGAGGGCCTGAAGCTTTCTTT
TRBJ1-1	TRBD1	.	TRBV28	CASSLGGQAISRTEAFF	TGTGCCAGCAGTTTAGGGGGACAGGCCATATCGAGGACTGAAGCTTTCTTT
TRBJ2-7	TRBD1	.	TRBV11-2	CASKYRGPYEQYF	TGTGCCAGCAAATACAGGGGACCCTACGAGCAGTACTTC
TRBJ2-5	.	.	TRBV6-5	CASRPGTETQYF	TGTGCCAGCCGTCCCGGTACCGAGACCCAGTACTTC
TRBJ2-7	.	.	TRBV4-1	CASSPSPGGYEQYF	TGCGCCAGCAGCCCCTCTCCTGGGGGGTACGAGCAGTACTTC
TRBJ1-2	TRBD1	.	TRBV5-4	CASSLEVRTGVGYTF	TGTGCCAGCAGCTTGGAGGTTAGGACAGGGGTTGGCTACACCTTC
TRBJ1-4	TRBD1	.	TRBV3-1/TRBV3-2	CASSESDRANEKLFF	TGTGCCAGCAGCGAATCGGACAGGGCTAATGAAAAACTGTTTTTT
TRBJ2-7	TRBD2	.	TRBV7-3	CASSLEPTSGGNSYEQYF	TGTGCCAGCAGCTTAGAGCCGACTAGCGGGGGGAACTCCTACGAGCAGTACTTC
TRBJ1-1	TRBD1	.	TRBV7-6	CASSLSTGGSTEAFF	TGTGCCAGCAGCCTAAGCACAGGGGGGAGCACTGAAGCTTTCTTT
TRBJ2-3	TRBD2	.	TRBV5-4	CASSRTSGGTDTQYF	TGTGCCAGCAGCAGGACTAGCGGGGGCACAGATACGCAGTATTTT
TRBJ2-1	TRBD1	.	TRBV5-6	CASSLQGNEQFF	TGTGCCAGCAGCTTACAGGGGAATGAGCAGTTCTTC
TRBJ2-1	.	.	TRBV29-1	CSGRDSGGEQFF	TGCAGCGGGCGGGACTCTGGGGGTGAGCAGTTCTTC
TRBJ1-2	TRBD1	.	TRBV5-1	CASSQTGGDYGYTF	TGCGCCAGCAGCCAAACAGGGGGCGACTATGGCTACACCTTC
TRBJ2-1	TRBD1	.	TRBV30	CAWGPGQVNNEQFF	TGTGCCTGGGGACCGGGACAGGTAAACAATGAGCAGTTCTTC
TRBJ2-3	TRBD1	.	TRBV28	CASGLYPGGGTDTQYF	TGTGCCAGCGGGCTTTACCCAGGGGGCGGCACAGATACGCAGTATTTT
TRBJ2-7	.	.	TRBV11-3	CASSLAQGYEQYF	TGTGCCAGCAGCTTAGCACAGGGCTACGAGCAGTACTTC
TRBJ1-1	TRBD1	once	TRBV7-8	CASSTDRGTEAFF	TGTGCCAGCAGCACAGACAGGGGCACTGAAGCTTTCTTT
TRBJ1-1	.	.	TRBV21-1	CASSSRWTPNTEAFF	TGTGCCAGCAGCTCCCGATGGACACCGAACACTGAAGCTTTCTTT
TRBJ1-2	TRBD1	.	TRBV27	CASSLGQGVGYGYTF	TGTGCCAGCAGTTTAGGACAGGGGGTGGGCTATGGCTACACCTTC